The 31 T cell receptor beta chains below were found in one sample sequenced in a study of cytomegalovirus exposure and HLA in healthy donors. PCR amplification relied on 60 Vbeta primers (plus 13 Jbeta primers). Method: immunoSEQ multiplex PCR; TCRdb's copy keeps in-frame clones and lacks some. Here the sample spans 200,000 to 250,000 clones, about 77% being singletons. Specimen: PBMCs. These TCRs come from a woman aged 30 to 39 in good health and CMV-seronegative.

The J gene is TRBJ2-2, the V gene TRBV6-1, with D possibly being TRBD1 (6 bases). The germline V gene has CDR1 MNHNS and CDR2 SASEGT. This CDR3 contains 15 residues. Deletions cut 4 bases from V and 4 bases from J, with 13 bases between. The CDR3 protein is CASSAETGLTGELFF. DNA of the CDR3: TGTGCCAGCAGTGCGGAGACAGGTCTCACCGGGGAGCTGTTTTTT.

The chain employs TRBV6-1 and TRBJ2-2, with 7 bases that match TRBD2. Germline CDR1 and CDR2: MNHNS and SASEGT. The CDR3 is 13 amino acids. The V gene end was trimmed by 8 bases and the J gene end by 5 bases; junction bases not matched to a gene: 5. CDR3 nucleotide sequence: TGTGCCAGCCGACTAGCCGGAACCGGGGAGCTGTTTTTT. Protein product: CASRLAGTGELFF.

The CDR3 sequence is CASSARQGTQYF. The CDR3, as DNA: TGTGCCAGCAGTGCCCGCCAGGGTACGCAGTATTTT. J is TRBJ2-3 and V is TRBV6-1, with D tentatively TRBD1 (5 bases). Per germline, CDR1 MNHNS and CDR2 SASEGT. CDR3 size: 12 residues. Trimming removed 4 bases from V and 8 bases from J, with 10 bases in between.

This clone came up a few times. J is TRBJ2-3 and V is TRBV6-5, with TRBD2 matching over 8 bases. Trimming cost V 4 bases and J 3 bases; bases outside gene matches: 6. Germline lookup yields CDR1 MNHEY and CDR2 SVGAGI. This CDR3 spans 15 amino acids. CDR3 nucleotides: TGTGCCAGCAGTTCCGGGACTAGATCTACAGATACGCAGTATTTT. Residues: CASSSGTRSTDTQYF.

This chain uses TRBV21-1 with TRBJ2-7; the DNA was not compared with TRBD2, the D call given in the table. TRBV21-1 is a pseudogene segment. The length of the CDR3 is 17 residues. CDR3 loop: CASSKDSLAGEAYEQYF. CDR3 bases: TGTGCCAGCAGCAAAGACTCACTAGCGGGGGAAGCCTACGAGCAGTACTTC.

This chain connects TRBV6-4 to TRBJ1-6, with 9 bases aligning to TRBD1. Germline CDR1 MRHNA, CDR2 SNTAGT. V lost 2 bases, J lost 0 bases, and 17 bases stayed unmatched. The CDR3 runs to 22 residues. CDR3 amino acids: CASSDHPGQGLSPYSYNSPLHF. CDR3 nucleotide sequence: TGTGCCAGCAGTGACCACCCCGGACAGGGGCTATCACCTTACTCCTATAATTCACCCCTCCACTTT.

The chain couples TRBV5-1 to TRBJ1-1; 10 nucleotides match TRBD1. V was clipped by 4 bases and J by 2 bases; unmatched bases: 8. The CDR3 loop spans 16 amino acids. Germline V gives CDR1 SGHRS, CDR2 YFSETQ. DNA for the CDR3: TGCGCCAGCAGCATTGGACAGGGGGGACCCAACACTGAAGCTTTCTTT. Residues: CASSIGQGGPNTEAFF.

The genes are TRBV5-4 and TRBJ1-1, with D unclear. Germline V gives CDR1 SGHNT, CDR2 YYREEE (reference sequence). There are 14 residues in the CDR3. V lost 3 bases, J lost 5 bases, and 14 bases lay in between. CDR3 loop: CASSYTGIRTEAFF. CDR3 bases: TGTGCCAGCAGCTATACCGGGATAAGGACTGAAGCTTTCTTT.

CDR3 sequence (DNA): TGTGCCTGGAGTGAGGAGTTGTGGACCCAGTACTTC. Protein product: CAWSEELWTQYF. The V and J genes are TRBV30 and TRBJ2-5; D call uncertain. Germline V CDR1 and CDR2: GTSNPN, SVGIG (reference sequence). The germline V and J ends were trimmed by 1 base and 7 bases, with 10 bases remaining between them. This CDR3 has 12 residues. Full variable domain (rest looked up from reference TRBV30 and TRBJ2-5): SQTIHQWPATLVQPVGSPLSLECTVEGTSNPNLYWYRQAAGRGLQLLFYSVGIGQISSEVPQNLSASRPQDRQFILSSKKLLLSDSGFYLCAWSEELWTQYFGPGTRLLVL.

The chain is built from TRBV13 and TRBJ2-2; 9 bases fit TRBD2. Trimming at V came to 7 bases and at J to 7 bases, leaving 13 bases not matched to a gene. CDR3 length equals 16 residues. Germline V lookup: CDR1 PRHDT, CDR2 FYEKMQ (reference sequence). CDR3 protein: CASNVRREGLSGELFF. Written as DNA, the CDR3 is TGTGCCAGCAACGTACGGCGGGAGGGCCTGAGCGGGGAGCTGTTTTTT.

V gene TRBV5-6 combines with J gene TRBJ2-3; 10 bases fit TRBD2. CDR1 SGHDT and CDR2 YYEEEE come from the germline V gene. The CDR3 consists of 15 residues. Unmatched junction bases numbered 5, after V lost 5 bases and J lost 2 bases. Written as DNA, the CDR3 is TGTGCCAGCAGGTCCAGCGGGGGGGCCACAGATACGCAGTATTTT. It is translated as CASRSSGGATDTQYF.

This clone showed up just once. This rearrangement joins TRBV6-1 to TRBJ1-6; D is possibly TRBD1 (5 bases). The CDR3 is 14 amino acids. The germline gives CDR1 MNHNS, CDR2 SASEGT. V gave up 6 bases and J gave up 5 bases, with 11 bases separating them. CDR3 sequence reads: CASSQFRDNSPLHF. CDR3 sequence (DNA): TGTGCCAGCAGCCAGTTCAGGGATAATTCACCCCTCCACTTT.

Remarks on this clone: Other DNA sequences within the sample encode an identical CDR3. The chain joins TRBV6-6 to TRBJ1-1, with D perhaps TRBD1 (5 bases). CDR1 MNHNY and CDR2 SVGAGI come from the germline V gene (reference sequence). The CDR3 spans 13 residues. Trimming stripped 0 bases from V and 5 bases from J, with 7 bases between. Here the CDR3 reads CASSYSPGTEAFF. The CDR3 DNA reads TGTGCCAGCAGTTACTCGCCAGGGACTGAAGCTTTCTTT.

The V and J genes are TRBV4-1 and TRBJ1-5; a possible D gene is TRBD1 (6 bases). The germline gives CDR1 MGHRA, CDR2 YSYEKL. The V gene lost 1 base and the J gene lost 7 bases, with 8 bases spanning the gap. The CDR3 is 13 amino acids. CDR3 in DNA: TGCGCCAGCAGCCAAGGCAGGGGCCAGCCCCAGCATTTT. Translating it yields CASSQGRGQPQHF.

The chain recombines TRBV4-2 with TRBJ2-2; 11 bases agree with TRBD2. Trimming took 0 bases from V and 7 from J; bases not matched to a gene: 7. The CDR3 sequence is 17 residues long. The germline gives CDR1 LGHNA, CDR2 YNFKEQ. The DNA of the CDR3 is TGTGCCAGCAGCCAAGAGGCACTAGCGGGAGTGGACGGGGAGCTGTTTTTT. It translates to CASSQEALAGVDGELFF.

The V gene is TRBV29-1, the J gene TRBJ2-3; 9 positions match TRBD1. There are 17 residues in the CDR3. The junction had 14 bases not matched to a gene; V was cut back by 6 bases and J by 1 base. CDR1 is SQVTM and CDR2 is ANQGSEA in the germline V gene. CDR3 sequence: CSVRDRVRPRGTDTQYF. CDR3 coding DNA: TGCAGCGTCCGGGACAGGGTACGTCCTAGAGGCACAGATACGCAGTATTTT.

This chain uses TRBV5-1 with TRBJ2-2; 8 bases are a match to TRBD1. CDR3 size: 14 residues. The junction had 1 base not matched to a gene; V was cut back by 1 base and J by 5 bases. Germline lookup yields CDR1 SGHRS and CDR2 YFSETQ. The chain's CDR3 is CASSLNRGTGELFF. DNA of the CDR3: TGCGCCAGCAGCTTGAACAGGGGGACCGGGGAGCTGTTTTTT.

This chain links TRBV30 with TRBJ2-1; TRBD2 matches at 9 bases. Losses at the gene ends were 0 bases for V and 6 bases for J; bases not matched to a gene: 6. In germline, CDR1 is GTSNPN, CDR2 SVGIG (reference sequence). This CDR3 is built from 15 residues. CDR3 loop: CAWSVRGGGGNEQFF. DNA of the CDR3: TGTGCCTGGAGTGTACGTGGCGGGGGGGGCAATGAGCAGTTCTTC. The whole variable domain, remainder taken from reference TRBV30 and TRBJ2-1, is SQTIHQWPATLVQPVGSPLSLECTVEGTSNPNLYWYRQAAGRGLQLLFYSVGIGQISSEVPQNLSASRPQDRQFILSSKKLLLSDSGFYLCAWSVRGGGGNEQFFGPGTRLTVL.

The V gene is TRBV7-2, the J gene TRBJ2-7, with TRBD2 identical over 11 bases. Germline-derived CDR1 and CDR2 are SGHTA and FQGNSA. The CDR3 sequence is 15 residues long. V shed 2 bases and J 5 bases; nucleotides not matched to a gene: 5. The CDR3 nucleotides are TGTGCCAGCAGCTTAAGACTAGCGGGATTAGACGAGCAGTACTTC. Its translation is CASSLRLAGLDEQYF.

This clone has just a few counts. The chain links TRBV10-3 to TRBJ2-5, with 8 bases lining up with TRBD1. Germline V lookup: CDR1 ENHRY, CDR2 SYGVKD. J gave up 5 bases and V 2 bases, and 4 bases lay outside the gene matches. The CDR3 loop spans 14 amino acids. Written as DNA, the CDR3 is TGTGCCATCAGTGAGCCGGACAGGGAGGAGACCCAGTACTTC. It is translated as CAISEPDREETQYF.

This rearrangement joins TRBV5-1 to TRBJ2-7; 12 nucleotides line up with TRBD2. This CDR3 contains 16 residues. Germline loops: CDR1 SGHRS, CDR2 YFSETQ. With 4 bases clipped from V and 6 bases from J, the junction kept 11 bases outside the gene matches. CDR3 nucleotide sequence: TGCGCCAGCAGCCTAGAAGCGGGACTAGCGGGTGGCGAGCAGTACTTC. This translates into CASSLEAGLAGGEQYF.

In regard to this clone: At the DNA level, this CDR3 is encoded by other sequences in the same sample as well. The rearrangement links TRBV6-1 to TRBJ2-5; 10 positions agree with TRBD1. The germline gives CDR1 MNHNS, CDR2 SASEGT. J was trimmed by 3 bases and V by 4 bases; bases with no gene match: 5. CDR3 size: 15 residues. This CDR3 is CASSVSGTGEETQYF. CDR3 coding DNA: TGTGCCAGCAGTGTCTCCGGGACAGGGGAAGAGACCCAGTACTTC.

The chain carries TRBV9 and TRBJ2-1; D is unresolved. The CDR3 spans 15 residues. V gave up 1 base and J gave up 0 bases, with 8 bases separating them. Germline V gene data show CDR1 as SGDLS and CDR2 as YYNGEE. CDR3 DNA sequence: TGTGCCAGCAGCGTATCCCTGAGCTCCTACAATGAGCAGTTCTTC. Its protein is CASSVSLSSYNEQFF.

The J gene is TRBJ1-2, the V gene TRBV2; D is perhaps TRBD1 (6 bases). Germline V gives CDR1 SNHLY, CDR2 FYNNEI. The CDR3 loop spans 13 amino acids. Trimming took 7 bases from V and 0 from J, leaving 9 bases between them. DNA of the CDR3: TGTGCCAGCACAGGGGAATCTAACTATGGCTACACCTTC. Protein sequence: CASTGESNYGYTF.

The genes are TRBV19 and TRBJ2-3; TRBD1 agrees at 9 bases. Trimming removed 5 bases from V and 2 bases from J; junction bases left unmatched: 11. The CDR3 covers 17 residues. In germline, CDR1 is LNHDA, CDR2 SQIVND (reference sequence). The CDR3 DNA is TGTGCCAGTAGTCCGGACAGGGGACTCCAACTCACAGATACGCAGTATTTT. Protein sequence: CASSPDRGLQLTDTQYF.

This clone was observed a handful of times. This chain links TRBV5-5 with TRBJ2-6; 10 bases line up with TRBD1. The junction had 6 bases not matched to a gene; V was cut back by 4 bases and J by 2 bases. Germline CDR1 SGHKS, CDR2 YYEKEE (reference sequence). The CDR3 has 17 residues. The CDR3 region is CASSDDRGRTGANVLTF. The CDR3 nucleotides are TGTGCCAGCAGCGACGACAGGGGGCGAACTGGGGCCAACGTCCTGACTTTC.

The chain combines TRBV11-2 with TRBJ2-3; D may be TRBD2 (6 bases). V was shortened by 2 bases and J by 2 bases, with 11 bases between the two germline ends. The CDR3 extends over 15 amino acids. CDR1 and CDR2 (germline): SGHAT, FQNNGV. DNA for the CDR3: TGTGCCAGCAGCTTAATCGGCGGGGACACAGATACGCAGTATTTT. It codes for CASSLIGGDTDTQYF.

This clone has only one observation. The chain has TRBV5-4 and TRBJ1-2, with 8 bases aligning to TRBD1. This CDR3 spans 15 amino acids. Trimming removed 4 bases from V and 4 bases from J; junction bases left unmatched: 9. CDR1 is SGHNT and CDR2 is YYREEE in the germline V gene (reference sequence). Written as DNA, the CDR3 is TGTGCCAGCAGCGACGGACAGGGCGTTAGCTATGGCTACACCTTC. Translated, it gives CASSDGQGVSYGYTF.

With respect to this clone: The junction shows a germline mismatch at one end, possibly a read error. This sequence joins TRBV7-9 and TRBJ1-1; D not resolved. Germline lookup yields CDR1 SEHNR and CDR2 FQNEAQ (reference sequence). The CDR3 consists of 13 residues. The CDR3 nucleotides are TGCGCCAGCAGCCAAATTTTAGACACTGAAGCTTTCTTT. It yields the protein CASSQILDTEAFF.

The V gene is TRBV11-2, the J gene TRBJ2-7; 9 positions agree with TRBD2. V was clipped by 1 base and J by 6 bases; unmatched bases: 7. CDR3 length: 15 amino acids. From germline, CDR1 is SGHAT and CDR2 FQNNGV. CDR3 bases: TGTGCCAGCAGCTTAGGGTCTAGCGGGAACAGCGAGCAGTACTTC. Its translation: CASSLGSSGNSEQYF. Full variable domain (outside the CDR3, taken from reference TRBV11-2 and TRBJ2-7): EAGVAQSPRYKIIEKRQSVAFWCNPISGHATLYWYQQILGQGPKLLIQFQNNGVVDDSQLPKDRFSAERLKGVDSTLKIQPAKLEDSAVYLCASSLGSSGNSEQYFGPGTRLTVT.

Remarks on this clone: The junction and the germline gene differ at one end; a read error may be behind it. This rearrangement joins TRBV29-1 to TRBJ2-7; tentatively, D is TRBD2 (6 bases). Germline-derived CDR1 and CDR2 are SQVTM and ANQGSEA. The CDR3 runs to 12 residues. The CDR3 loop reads CSVEGGLSEQYF. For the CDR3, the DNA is TGCAGCGTCGAAGGAGGGCTGTCCGAGCAGTACTTC.